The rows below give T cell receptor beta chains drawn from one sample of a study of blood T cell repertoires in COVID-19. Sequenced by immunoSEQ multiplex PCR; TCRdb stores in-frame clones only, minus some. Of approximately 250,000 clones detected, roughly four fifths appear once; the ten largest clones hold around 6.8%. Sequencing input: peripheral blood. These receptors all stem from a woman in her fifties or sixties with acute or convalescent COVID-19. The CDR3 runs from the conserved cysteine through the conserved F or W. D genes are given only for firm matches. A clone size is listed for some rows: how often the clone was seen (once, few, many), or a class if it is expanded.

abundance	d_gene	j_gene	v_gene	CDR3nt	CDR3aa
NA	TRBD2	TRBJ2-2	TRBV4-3	TGCGCCAGCAGCCAATTTGCGGGGGGCACCGGGGAGCTGTTTTTT	CASSQFAGGTGELFF
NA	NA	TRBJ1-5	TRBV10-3	TGTGCCATCAGTTCCGTTAGCAATCAGCCCCAGCATTTT	CAISSVSNQPQHF
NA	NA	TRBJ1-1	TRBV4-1	TGCGCCAGCAGCCAAACCAAGGCAGGTACTGAAGCTTTCTTT	CASSQTKAGTEAFF
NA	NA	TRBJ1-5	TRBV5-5	TGTGCCAGCAGCTCGGGAAGGGGGGGGCAGCCCCAGCATTTT	CASSSGRGGQPQHF
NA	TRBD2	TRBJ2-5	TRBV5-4	TGTGCCAGCAGTTCGGGGGGTGGGCCTGGGGAGACCCAGTACTTC	CASSSGGGPGETQYF
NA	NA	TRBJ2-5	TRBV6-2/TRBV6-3	TGTGCCAGCAGTCACGACGGAGAGTGGGAGACCCAGTACTTC	CASSHDGEWETQYF
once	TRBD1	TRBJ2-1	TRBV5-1	TGCGCCAGCAGCGTAGACCAGGACAGGGTCCACCACGATGAGCAGTTCTTC	CASSVDQDRVHHDEQFF
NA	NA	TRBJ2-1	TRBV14	TGTGCCAGCAGCCCTCTAGTCAGGGCAGACCACAATGAGCAGTTCTTC	CASSPLVRADHNEQFF
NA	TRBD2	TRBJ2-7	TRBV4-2	TGTGCCAGCAGCCAAGAAATCCGAGCGGGGGGGATCGAGCAGTACTTC	CASSQEIRAGGIEQYF
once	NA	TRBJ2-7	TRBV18	TGTGCCAGCTCACGGACGGACAGCTCCTACGAGCAGTACTTC	CASSRTDSSYEQYF
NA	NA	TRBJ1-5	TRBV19	TGTGCCGGAGGCTTTTCGGGTTACCAGCCCCAGCATTTT	CAGGFSGYQPQHF
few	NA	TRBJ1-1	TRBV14	TGTGCCAGCAGCCAAGCAGGATGGAACACTGAAGCTTTCTTT	CASSQAGWNTEAFF
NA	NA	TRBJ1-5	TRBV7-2	TGTGCCAGCAGCTTACGGGGGGCCCAGCCCCAGCATTTT	CASSLRGAQPQHF
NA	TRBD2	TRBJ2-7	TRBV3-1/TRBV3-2	TGTGCCAGCAGCCAGGGACTAGCGGGACTCTCCTACGAGCAGTACTTC	CASSQGLAGLSYEQYF
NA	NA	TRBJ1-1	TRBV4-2	TGTGCCAGCAGCCAAGATCGTTGGAACACTGAAGCTTTCTTT	CASSQDRWNTEAFF
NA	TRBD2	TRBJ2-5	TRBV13	TGTGCCAGCAGCTTAGGCCCGCTAGCGGGAGACGCCTATTACTTC	CASSLGPLAGDAYYF
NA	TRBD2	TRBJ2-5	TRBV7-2	TGTGCCAGCAGCCCACTAGCGAGGGAGACCCAGTACTTC	CASSPLARETQYF